This T cell receptor (beta chain) appears in the sequencing data of a study of T cell responses to AZD1222 COVID-19 vaccine. General study points: Nearly half of unique spike-specific TCRs reportedly avoided B.1.351 and B.1.1.7 mutated regions. With dominance at 160-218 and 743-854, vaccine-associated CD4 TCRs spanned spike.

Comment on this clone: The antigen is unknown.

The assay was immunoSEQ multiplex PCR, and TCRdb's table has in-frame clones only and misses some. The sample records about 170,000 clones, around 89% being singletons. This TCR was sampled from an adult in good health. The sample here was peripheral blood, taken on day 0 of AZD1222 vaccination.

CDR3 sequence (DNA): TGTGCCAGCGCCTTGGCGGGTGGCTCCTACAATGAGCAGTTCTTC. Translating gives CASALAGGSYNEQFF. J is TRBJ2-1 and V is TRBV7-3; perhaps TRBD2 as D (5 bases). The germline V gene encodes CDR1 SGHTA and CDR2 FQGTGA. Trimming left V 8 bases short and J 0 bases short, with 14 bases between. The CDR3 contains 15 residues.